The 21 T cell receptor beta chains listed next were all sequenced from one sample in a study of identical twins. TCRdb fed the 5' RACE reads into MiXCR, producing one record per CDR3 protein. The sample holds around 570,000 distinct CDR3 sequences, just under 10% seen once. Another study also made use of these data, one on yellow fever vaccine responses in identical twins.

The sequenced sample was PBMCs. All receptors derive from a woman aged 18-35 years in good health.

CDR3 DNA sequence: TGTGCCAGCAGCTTCGTCAGGAGCTCCTACGAGCAGTACTTC. Its protein product is CASSFVRSSYEQYF. The rearrangement joins TRBV7-2 to TRBJ2-7, with D hard to call. The CDR3 runs to 14 residues. Germline V gene lookup returns CDR1 SGHTA and CDR2 FQGNSA. Trimming took off 3 bases at V and 0 bases at J, with 9 bases between the two ends.

This clonotype turned up a few times. This chain joins TRBV28 and TRBJ2-7; D is possibly TRBD2 (5 bases). Trimming removed 6 bases at V and 4 bases at J, with 13 bases between. The CDR3 runs to 13 residues. Germline assignment: CDR1 MDHEN and CDR2 SYDVKM. CDR3 loop: CASSYLGKYEQYF. CDR3 in DNA: TGTGCCAGCAGCTACCTCGGGAAGTACGAGCAGTACTTC. Supplemented by reference TRBV28 and TRBJ2-7, the full variable domain reads DVKVTQSSRYLVKRTGEKVFLECVQDMDHENMFWYRQDPGLGLRLIYFSYDVKMKEKGDIPEGYSVSREKKERFSLILESASTNQTSMYLCASSYLGKYEQYFGPGTRLTVT.

This clonotype was seen at least ten times. The chain employs TRBV6-5 and TRBJ1-1; D unclear. The CDR3 is made up of 15 amino acids. Trimming shortened V by 0 bases and J by 0 bases, and 8 bases separated the two germline ends. Germline V gives CDR1 MNHEY, CDR2 SVGAGI. Written as DNA, the CDR3 is TGTGCCAGCAGTTACTCGGGCAGTTTGAACACTGAAGCTTTCTTT. This sequence encodes CASSYSGSLNTEAFF.

This clonotype was seen repeatedly, ten times or more. This sequence joins TRBV10-3 and TRBJ1-1; no reliable D call. The V gene lost 3 bases and the J gene lost 4 bases, with 15 bases spanning the gap. CDR1 and CDR2 (germline): ENHRY, SYGVKD. The CDR3 is 15 amino acids. The CDR3 loop reads CAISDLEGVGTEAFF. CDR3 sequence (DNA): TGTGCCATCAGTGATCTAGAAGGTGTTGGCACTGAAGCTTTCTTT.

This clonotype was seen only a few times. This chain links TRBV6-2 or TRBV6-3 with TRBJ1-5; D unclear. The CDR3 extends over 19 amino acids. The V and J ends lost 0 bases and 0 bases respectively, with 18 bases between them. Germline lookup yields CDR1 MNHEY and CDR2 SVGEGT. Written as DNA, the CDR3 is TGTGCCAGCAGTTACTCGATAGGGCATCTCTCCCTTAGCAATCAGCCCCAGCATTTT. Translation gives CASSYSIGHLSLSNQPQHF.

This clonotype was observed a few times. This chain links TRBV4-3 with TRBJ2-7, with 8 bases identical to TRBD1. The CDR3 is made up of 13 amino acids. V shed 4 bases and J 6 bases; nucleotides not matched to a gene: 5. CDR1 and CDR2 (germline): LGHNA, YSLEER. DNA for the CDR3: TGCGCCAGCAGCCCTGCGACAGGGGCCGAGCAGTACTTC. The encoded protein is CASSPATGAEQYF.

This clonotype showed up just a few times. The V call is TRBV6-4, the J call TRBJ2-1; 12 bases fit TRBD2. After removal of 0 bases from V and 10 bases from J, the junction contained 4 bases not matched to a gene. Germline V gene sequence: CDR1 MRHNA, CDR2 SNTAGT. The CDR3 sequence is 15 residues long. CDR3 coding DNA: TGTGCCAGCAGTGACTCCCCCGGACTAGCGGGAGAGCAGTTCTTC. It yields the protein CASSDSPGLAGEQFF.

This clonotype appeared many times. The chain couples TRBV18 to TRBJ2-1, with TRBD1 identical over 8 bases. The CDR3 is 13 residues long. The germline V gene encodes CDR1 KGHSH and CDR2 LQKENI. V lost 7 bases to trimming and J lost 5 bases; unmatched junction nucleotides: 4. The CDR3 is CASYGQGDNEQFF. CDR3 DNA: TGTGCCAGCTACGGACAGGGCGACAATGAGCAGTTCTTC.

The rearrangement links TRBV20-1 to TRBJ2-3, with TRBD2 identical over 7 bases. Per the germline V gene, CDR1 is DFQATT and CDR2 is SNEGSKA (reference sequence). The V segment lost 6 bases and the J segment 3 bases; nucleotides outside the gene matches: 6. This CDR3 is 13 amino acids long. This CDR3 reads CSAPWEGTDTQYF. The CDR3 DNA is TGCAGTGCCCCCTGGGAGGGTACAGATACGCAGTATTTT.

This clonotype was counted at least ten times. The J gene is TRBJ1-3, the V gene TRBV29-1, with D unclear. This CDR3 is built from 14 residues. The ends were cut back, 0 bases at V and 1 base at J, with 7 bases in the middle. Per the germline V gene, CDR1 is SQVTM and CDR2 is ANQGSEA. As DNA, the CDR3 is TGCAGCGTTGAAGACGATGATTCTGGAAACACCATATATTTT. This encodes CSVEDDDSGNTIYF.

This clonotype was seen many times. This chain uses TRBV20-1 with TRBJ2-7, with D uncertain. The V gene lost 6 bases and the J gene lost 7 bases, with 16 bases spanning the gap. Germline V gives CDR1 DFQATT, CDR2 SNEGSKA (reference sequence). The CDR3 loop spans 12 amino acids. DNA of the CDR3: TGCAGTGCCCTAAAGAAGTCTTGGGAGCAGTACTTC. Translated, it gives CSALKKSWEQYF.

At least ten counts were recorded for this clonotype. The chain carries TRBV5-1 and TRBJ2-7, with 8 nucleotides matching TRBD2. This CDR3 is built from 17 residues. Trimming at V came to 0 bases and at J to 0 bases, leaving 8 bases not matched to a gene. In germline, CDR1 is SGHRS, CDR2 YFSETQ. Written as DNA, the CDR3 is TGCGCCAGCAGCTTGGGCTTACTAGCGGCTATCTCCTACGAGCAGTACTTC. Translation gives CASSLGLLAAISYEQYF.

The chain combines TRBV2 with TRBJ2-7; perhaps D is TRBD1 or TRBD2 (5 bases each). Germline V gene data show CDR1 as SNHLY and CDR2 as FYNNEI. The CDR3 is 17 residues long. The ends were cut back, 4 bases at V and 0 bases at J, with 19 bases in the middle. In nucleotides, the CDR3 is TGTGCCAGCAGTGCGCAACGTACCCGGGGCTCCTCCTACGAGCAGTACTTC. Amino acids: CASSAQRTRGSSYEQYF.

There are many counts of this clonotype. CDR3: CASSQGGPELFF. Here the CDR3 DNA reads TGTGCCAGCAGCCAAGGGGGACCGGAGCTGTTTTTT. The chain combines TRBV3-1 with TRBJ2-2; tentatively, D is TRBD1 or TRBD2 (5 bases each). CDR1 and CDR2 (germline): LGHDT, YNNKEL (reference sequence). With 1 base removed from V and 10 bases from J, the gap between germline ends came to 7 bases. There are 12 residues in the CDR3.

This clonotype was seen more than once but under ten times. The chain couples TRBV18 to TRBJ2-7; 12 nucleotides line up with TRBD1. This CDR3 has 15 amino acids. CDR1 is KGHSH, CDR2 LQKENI, per germline. Trimming took 1 base from V and 4 from J; bases not matched to a gene: 2. This CDR3 is CASSPLGQGAYEQYF. In DNA form, the CDR3 reads TGTGCCAGCTCACCACTGGGACAGGGGGCTTACGAGCAGTACTTC. Together with reference TRBV18 and TRBJ2-7, the CDR3 gives the full variable domain: NAGVMQNPRHLVRRRGQEARLRCSPMKGHSHVYWYRQLPEEGLKFMVYLQKENIIDESGMPKERFSAEFPKEGPSILRIQQVVRGDSAAYFCASSPLGQGAYEQYFGPGTRLTVT.

This rearrangement joins TRBV5-1 to TRBJ2-2; D may match TRBD1 or TRBD2 (5 bases each). V gave up 5 bases and J gave up 0 bases, with 11 bases separating them. The length of the CDR3 is 15 residues. From germline, CDR1 is SGHRS and CDR2 YFSETQ. In nucleotides, the CDR3 is TGCGCCAGCAGGGGGGTCCAGACGAACACCGGGGAGCTGTTTTTT. Protein sequence: CASRGVQTNTGELFF.

The table lists this clonotype with many counts. The rearrangement links TRBV7-2 to TRBJ2-1, with 8 bases identical to TRBD1. V shed 2 bases, J shed 9 bases, and the junction held 9 bases outside the gene matches. The CDR3 is 15 amino acids. Germline lookup yields CDR1 SGHTA and CDR2 FQGNSA. The CDR3 DNA reads as TGTGCCAGCAGCTTATATGCCCAGGGGGCGCGTGAGCAGTTCTTC. Its protein is CASSLYAQGAREQFF.

This clonotype was counted ten times or more. V is TRBV5-1 and J is TRBJ2-2, with 8 bases that match TRBD1. Trimming took 3 bases from V and 3 from J; bases not matched to a gene: 4. Germline CDR1 is SGHRS and CDR2 is YFSETQ. The CDR3 length is 15 residues. The CDR3 reads CASSSGGTDTGELFF. The CDR3 region has the DNA TGCGCCAGCAGCTCAGGGGGCACGGACACCGGGGAGCTGTTTTTT.

The CDR3 spells CASSLVGLAGGLAKNIQYF. As DNA, the CDR3 is TGTGCCAGCAGCTTAGTTGGACTAGCGGGGGGACTAGCCAAAAACATTCAGTACTTC. V gene TRBV11-2 combines with J gene TRBJ2-4; 14 nucleotides match TRBD2. The germline gives CDR1 SGHAT, CDR2 FQNNGV. J lost 0 bases, V lost 1 base, and 5 bases had no gene match. CDR3 size: 19 residues.

The sample holds many counts of this clonotype. The chain links TRBV7-2 to TRBJ2-5, with a weak D call TRBD2 (6 bases). The V gene lost 3 bases and the J gene lost 1 base, with 12 bases spanning the gap. The length of the CDR3 is 15 residues. Per germline, CDR1 SGHTA and CDR2 FQGNSA. The CDR3 DNA reads as TGTGCCAGCAGCTTGCGGGGTCAGGCCCAAGAGACCCAGTACTTC. Translated: CASSLRGQAQETQYF.

This clonotype was seen more than once but under ten times. The chain is built from TRBV11-2 and TRBJ2-1, with D hard to call. CDR3 size: 15 residues. The V gene lost 4 bases and the J gene lost 6 bases, with 16 bases spanning the gap. Germline CDR1 SGHAT, CDR2 FQNNGV. DNA for the CDR3: TGTGCCAGCAGCTCCAGTCGCTCCGGCGGCAATGAGCAGTTCTTC. Its protein is CASSSSRSGGNEQFF.